Listed here are 29 T cell receptor beta chains from one sample, sequenced in a study of identical twins listed by TCRdb under 2016. The library was generated by 5' RACE. Sequencing took place on an Illumina HiSeq 2000. Clones were called with MiXCR by TCRdb after fastp trimmed the public reads at Q25, and only in-frame beta chains were retained. Each entry merges the rows of one CDR3 protein and shows their most common DNA and genes. The sample data list 1.5 million to 2 million distinct CDR3 sequences, and under 35% of these were observed just once. The biggest ten clones account for about 0.25% of the sample. Sequencing was carried out using cord blood. Source of these receptors: a newborn girl in good health.

This clonotype was seen more than once but under ten times. The chain combines TRBV6-2 or TRBV6-3 with TRBJ2-7, with 11 bases that match TRBD2. The V gene's germline CDR1 is MNHEY and CDR2 SVGEGT. The V segment lost 3 bases and the J segment 2 bases; nucleotides outside the gene matches: 3. The CDR3 totals 15 residues. CDR3 sequence (DNA): TGTGCCAGCAGTTATAGCGGGAGGGCCGCCTACGAGCAGTACTTC. This sequence encodes CASSYSGRAAYEQYF.

The V call is TRBV9, the J call TRBJ2-7; D unresolved. Germline V gene data show CDR1 as SGDLS and CDR2 as YYNGEE. V was pared by 0 bases and J by 2 bases, with 12 bases between. This CDR3 has 15 amino acids. The CDR3 region has the DNA TGTGCCAGCAGCGTAGATCGGGCTAGACCCTACGAGCAGTACTTC. Translating gives CASSVDRARPYEQYF. Based on the CDR3 plus reference TRBV9 and TRBJ2-7, the full variable domain is DSGVTQTPKHLITATGQRVTLRCSPRSGDLSVYWYQQSLDQGLQFLIQYYNGEERAKGNILERFSAQQFPDLHSELNLSSLELGDSALYFCASSVDRARPYEQYFGPGTRLTVT.

This clonotype was detected only a few times. This chain links TRBV2 with TRBJ2-7; D is possibly TRBD2 (5 bases). The germline V gene has CDR1 SNHLY and CDR2 FYNNEI. CDR3 length: 12 amino acids. Trimming pared 8 bases from V and 5 bases from J, leaving 13 bases between. CDR3 DNA: TGTGCCAGCTCATTCGGGGTGGACGAGCAGTACTTC. Amino acid sequence: CASSFGVDEQYF.

CDR3 in amino acids: CASSAQISSGGARNEQYF. Here the CDR3 DNA reads TGTGCCAGCAGCGCTCAAATCTCAAGCGGGGGGGCCCGCAATGAGCAGTACTTC. This chain uses TRBV5-8 with TRBJ2-5; 10 nucleotides align to TRBD2. The CDR3 sequence is 18 residues long. V was pared by 4 bases and J by 11 bases, with 23 bases of the junction left unmatched. The germline gives CDR1 SGHTS, CDR2 YDEGEE. The whole variable domain, filled in from reference TRBV5-8 and TRBJ2-5, reads EAGVTQSPTHLIKTRGQQATLRCSPISGHTSVYWYQQALGLGLQFLLWYDEGEERNRGNFPPRFSGRQFPNYSSELNVNALELEDSALYLCASSAQISSGGARNEQYFGPGTRLLVL.

This clonotype was seen at least ten times. The genes are TRBV20-1 and TRBJ2-3; no firm D call. Germline CDR1 is DFQATT and CDR2 is SNEGSKA (reference sequence). The CDR3 length is 13 residues. With 3 bases removed from V and 0 bases from J, the gap between germline ends came to 7 bases. CDR3 sequence (DNA): TGCAGTGCTAGGGTTTCGAGCACAGATACGCAGTATTTT. Translating it yields CSARVSSTDTQYF.

This chain uses TRBV20-1 with TRBJ2-7; TRBD2 agrees at 13 bases. CDR1 DFQATT and CDR2 SNEGSKA come from the germline V gene (reference sequence). V shed 5 bases and J 4 bases; nucleotides not matched to a gene: 5. This CDR3 has 14 residues. The CDR3 nucleotides are TGCAGTGCTTTACGGACTAGCGGGGGTTACGAGCAGTACTTC. Translated, it gives CSALRTSGGYEQYF.

V usage is TRBV7-9 and J usage is TRBJ1-5, with 8 positions matching TRBD1. The ends lost 6 bases at V and 7 bases at J; junction bases unmatched: 20. The CDR3 covers 18 residues. The germline V gene has CDR1 SEHNR and CDR2 FQNEAQ (reference sequence). In DNA, the CDR3 is TGTGCCAGCAGTAGATTGGAGATGGGGACAGGCCCAGGGCAGCCCCAGCATTTT. Translated: CASSRLEMGTGPGQPQHF.

The chain uses TRBV14 and TRBJ2-7; no firm D call. Looked up from germline, CDR1 is SGHDN and CDR2 is FVKESK. The V end was cut by 1 base, the J end by 0 bases, with 10 bases between. This CDR3 has 15 residues. CDR3 residues: CASSQGYRVSYEQYF. CDR3 coding DNA: TGTGCCAGCAGCCAAGGTTACAGAGTCTCCTACGAGCAGTACTTC.

The CDR3: CASSEVNIQYF. Here the CDR3 DNA reads TGTGCCAGCAGTGAAGTAAACATTCAGTACTTC. The chain joins TRBV6-1 to TRBJ2-4; D call uncertain. V lost 1 base, J lost 6 bases, and 1 base lay in between. This CDR3 has 11 amino acids. The germline V gene has CDR1 MNHNS and CDR2 SASEGT.

V gene TRBV20-1 combines with J gene TRBJ2-7; either TRBD1 or TRBD2 may fit D (5 bases each). The ends were cut back, 3 bases at V and 2 bases at J, with 23 bases in the middle. The CDR3 runs to 17 residues. Per the germline V gene, CDR1 is DFQATT and CDR2 is SNEGSKA (reference sequence). The CDR3 is CSARGPPWGSSPYEQYF. As DNA, the CDR3 is TGCAGTGCTAGGGGCCCCCCTTGGGGGAGTTCCCCCTACGAGCAGTACTTC.

The genes are TRBV6-5 and TRBJ1-6; 12 positions match TRBD1. The CDR3 is 14 residues long. Germline V CDR1 and CDR2: MNHEY, SVGAGI. V shed 6 bases, J shed 9 bases, and the junction held 3 bases outside the gene matches. This CDR3 is CASRGQGALSPLHF. The CDR3 DNA is TGTGCCAGCAGGGGACAGGGGGCCCTTTCACCCCTCCACTTT.

This clonotype has more than one count but fewer than ten. This chain connects TRBV6-2 or TRBV6-3 to TRBJ1-2; TRBD1 is a possible D gene (5 bases). CDR1 MNHEY and CDR2 SVGEGT come from the germline V gene. V lost 2 bases, J lost 4 bases, and 11 bases lay in between. This CDR3 region has 14 residues. Here the CDR3 reads CASSYEGRLYGYTF. The DNA for the CDR3 is TGTGCCAGCAGTTACGAGGGGAGGCTCTATGGCTACACCTTC.

In the case of this clonotype: This may come from a read error, since a much larger clone is one base off. CDR3 protein: CTSSSTGGNEKLFF. The CDR3 DNA reads as TGTACCAGCAGCTCAACAGGGGGCAATGAAAAACTGTTTTTT. The chain employs TRBV13 and TRBJ1-4, with 9 bases that match TRBD1. From germline, CDR1 is PRHDT and CDR2 FYEKMQ (reference sequence). This CDR3 spans 14 amino acids.

Turning to this clonotype: This could be a read error, since a much larger clone is one nucleotide away. V usage is TRBV4-2 and J usage is TRBJ2-5; 10 positions agree with TRBD2. Germline assignment: CDR1 LGHNA and CDR2 YNFKEQ. The CDR3 runs to 16 residues. The chain's CDR3 is CASSVRTSGIQEAQYF. DNA for the CDR3: TGTGCCAGCAGCGTGCGGACTAGCGGTATCCAAGAGGCCCAGTACTTC.

V is TRBV20-1 and J is TRBJ1-2; 7 bases map to TRBD1. J gave up 7 bases and V 5 bases, and 7 bases lay outside the gene matches. CDR1 is DFQATT and CDR2 is SNEGSKA in the germline V gene (reference sequence). The CDR3 is 12 amino acids. CDR3: CSAANHRGGYTF. The CDR3 nucleotides read TGCAGTGCTGCTAATCACAGGGGTGGCTACACCTTC.

This rearrangement joins TRBV5-4 to TRBJ2-1, with D hard to call. The end of the DNA fits TRBJ2-7 better, so the J call may be wrong. Germline CDR1 and CDR2: SGHNT and YYREEE (reference sequence). The CDR3 runs 13 residues. CDR3 bases: TGTGCCAGCAGCACCCTGGATAACAATGAGCAGTACTTC. Its protein product is CASSTLDNNEQYF.

This clonotype was observed a few times. The chain is built from TRBV11-2 and TRBJ1-2; D gene ambiguous. The CDR3 has 14 amino acids. Trimming pared 2 bases from V and 3 bases from J, leaving 10 bases between. Germline V gene lookup returns CDR1 SGHAT and CDR2 FQNNGV. As DNA, the CDR3 is TGTGCCAGCAGCTTATCACGGGTGGACTATGGCTACACCTTC. Encoded protein: CASSLSRVDYGYTF.

The chain carries TRBV21-1 and TRBJ2-4; the table gives TRBD2 as D, unverified against the DNA. TRBV21-1 is assigned pseudogene status. The CDR3 totals 18 residues. The chain's CDR3 is CASSKVGLAGGDGNTQYF. The DNA for the CDR3 is TGTGCCAGCAGCAAAGTGGGACTAGCGGGAGGGGATGGAAACACTCAGTACTTC.

Regarding this clonotype: A much larger clone is a single base away; this may be a read error. The rearrangement uses TRBV24-1 and TRBJ2-7, with unresolved D. The germline CDR1 and CDR2 sequences are KGHDR and SFDVKD. Trimming cost V 10 bases and J 7 bases, with 19 bases left between them. This CDR3 has 13 amino acids. This chain's CDR3 is CATQAFSYNEQYF. The CDR3 DNA is TGTGCCACGCAGGCTTTCTCCTACAATGAGCAGTACTTC.

This clonotype was recorded a few times. V gene TRBV7-2 combines with J gene TRBJ1-5; no definite D call. The V end was cut by 0 bases, the J end by 6 bases, with 6 bases between. Per the germline V gene, CDR1 is SGHTA and CDR2 is FQGNSA. The CDR3 extends over 13 amino acids. CDR3 in DNA: TGTGCCAGCAGCTTAGCGTACGGTCAGCCCCAGCATTTT. This translates into CASSLAYGQPQHF.

The chain couples TRBV7-2 to TRBJ2-2; D unclear. Germline values: CDR1 SGHTA, CDR2 FQGNSA. This CDR3 is 14 amino acids long. With 2 bases removed from V and 3 bases from J, the gap between germline ends came to 7 bases. CDR3 loop: CASSLIPDTGELFF. CDR3 in DNA: TGTGCCAGCAGCTTAATCCCGGACACCGGGGAGCTGTTTTTT.

This clonotype was seen only once. The rearrangement uses TRBV12-3 or TRBV12-4 and TRBJ2-5, with 12 bases identical to TRBD2. Germline trimming cut 6 bases from V and 5 bases from J; bases unmatched to any gene: 10. The CDR3 spans 16 residues. CDR3 nucleotides: TGTGCCAGCAGCCCTCCGCTAGCGGGGGGGATGGAGACCCAGTACTTC. Protein product: CASSPPLAGGMETQYF.

The table lists this clonotype with a count of one. CDR3 nucleotide sequence: TGTGCCAGCAGCCAAGGGGCGCAGGGCGACCAAGAGACCCAGTACTTC. It codes for CASSQGAQGDQETQYF. J is TRBJ2-5 and V is TRBV4-2; possibly TRBD1 for D (5 bases). The V and J ends lost 1 base and 0 bases respectively, with 12 bases between them. The CDR3 is made up of 16 amino acids. Germline values: CDR1 LGHNA, CDR2 YNFKEQ.

The chain uses TRBV19 and TRBJ1-5; the D is unclear. The ends were cut back, 5 bases at V and 4 bases at J, with 6 bases in the middle. The CDR3 has 12 residues. CDR1 is LNHDA, CDR2 SQIVND, per germline (reference sequence). CDR3 protein: CASSPWNQPQHF. CDR3 in DNA: TGTGCCAGTAGTCCCTGGAATCAGCCCCAGCATTTT.

This clonotype was counted between two and nine times. The CDR3: CASSSITGNTGELFF. DNA for the CDR3: TGCGCCAGCAGCTCAATTACCGGGAACACCGGGGAGCTGTTTTTT. The V gene is TRBV5-1, the J gene TRBJ2-2, with D uncertain. V shed 3 bases and J shed 1 base, with 10 bases lying between them. Germline CDR1 SGHRS, CDR2 YFSETQ. CDR3 length equals 15 residues.

The genes are TRBV6-5 and TRBJ2-1; D possibly corresponds to TRBD2 (6 bases). V lost 2 bases to trimming and J lost 14 bases, with 22 bases between them. Germline CDR1 reads MNHEY; CDR2 reads SVGAGI. CDR3 length: 15 residues. The CDR3 nucleotides read TGTGCCAGCAGTTACGTCCTAGCGAGAGTACCGGGGGAGTTCTTC. It encodes CASSYVLARVPGEFF.

This clonotype has a count of ten or more. The V and J genes are TRBV4-2 and TRBJ1-2; TRBD1 matches 9 bases. The CDR3 covers 12 residues. With V trimmed by 4 bases and J by 8 bases, 2 bases remained unmatched. Germline CDR1 reads LGHNA; CDR2 reads YNFKEQ. CDR3 loop: CASSRTGEGYTF. As DNA, the CDR3 is TGTGCCAGCAGCCGGACAGGGGAGGGCTACACCTTC.

This clonotype showed up just a few times. The chain couples TRBV20-1 to TRBJ1-2; tentatively, D is TRBD1 (6 bases). The CDR3 has 13 residues. V lost 6 bases, J lost 5 bases, and 16 bases lay in between. CDR1 DFQATT and CDR2 SNEGSKA come from the germline V gene (reference sequence). The CDR3 coding sequence is TGCAGTGCCACAGGGAGGCTGGGTTATGGCTACACCTTC. Residues: CSATGRLGYGYTF.

The chain is built from TRBV7-9 and TRBJ2-1, with D perhaps matching TRBD1 (5 bases). This CDR3 spans 14 amino acids. The V gene's germline CDR1 is SEHNR and CDR2 FQNEAQ (reference sequence). The V and J ends lost 4 bases and 6 bases respectively, with 13 bases between them. DNA of the CDR3: TGTGCCAGCAGCTCCGTAGACAGATTCAATGAGCAGTTCTTC. Amino acids: CASSSVDRFNEQFF.